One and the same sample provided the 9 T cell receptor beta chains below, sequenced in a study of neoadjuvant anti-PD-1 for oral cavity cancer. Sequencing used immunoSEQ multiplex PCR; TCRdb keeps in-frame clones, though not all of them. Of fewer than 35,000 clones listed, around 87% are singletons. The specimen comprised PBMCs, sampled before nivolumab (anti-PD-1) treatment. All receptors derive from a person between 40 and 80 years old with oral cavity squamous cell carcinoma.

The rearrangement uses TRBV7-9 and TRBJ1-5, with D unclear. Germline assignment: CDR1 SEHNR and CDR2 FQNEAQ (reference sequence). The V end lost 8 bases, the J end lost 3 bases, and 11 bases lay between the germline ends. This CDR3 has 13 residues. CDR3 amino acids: CASQRSNNQPQHF. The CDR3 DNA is TGTGCCAGCCAACGGAGTAACAATCAGCCCCAGCATTTT.

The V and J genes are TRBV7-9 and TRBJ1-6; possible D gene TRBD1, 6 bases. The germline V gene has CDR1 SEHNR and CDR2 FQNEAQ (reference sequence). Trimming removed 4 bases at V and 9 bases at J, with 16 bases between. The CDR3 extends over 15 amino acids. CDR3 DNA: TGTGCCAGCAGCTCAGGGGCAGGGTTTAGTTCACCCCTCCACTTT. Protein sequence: CASSSGAGFSSPLHF.

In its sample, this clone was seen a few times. The CDR3: CASSPLTDSSEAFF. The CDR3 DNA is TGTGCCAGTAGTCCCCTGACAGACTCTTCTGAAGCTTTCTTT. The chain links TRBV19 to TRBJ1-1, with D possibly being TRBD1 (5 bases). Between the trimmed V and J ends, which lost 5 bases and 6 bases, there was a span of 16 bases. The CDR3 has 14 residues. Germline V gives CDR1 LNHDA, CDR2 SQIVND (reference sequence).

Here the CDR3 DNA reads TGTGCCATCAGTGATACAGCTAACTATGGCTACACCTTC. This gives the protein CAISDTANYGYTF. The chain combines TRBV10-3 with TRBJ1-2; D is ambiguous. The CDR3 sequence is 13 residues long. Germline V gene lookup returns CDR1 ENHRY and CDR2 SYGVKD. Between the trimmed V and J ends, which lost 3 bases and 0 bases, there was a span of 5 bases.

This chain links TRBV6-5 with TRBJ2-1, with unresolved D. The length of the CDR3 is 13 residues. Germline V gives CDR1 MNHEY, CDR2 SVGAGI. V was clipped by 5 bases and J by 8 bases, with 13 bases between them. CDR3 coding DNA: TGTGCCAGCAGTCCCTTTCCGACCTATGAGCAGTTCTTC. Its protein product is CASSPFPTYEQFF.

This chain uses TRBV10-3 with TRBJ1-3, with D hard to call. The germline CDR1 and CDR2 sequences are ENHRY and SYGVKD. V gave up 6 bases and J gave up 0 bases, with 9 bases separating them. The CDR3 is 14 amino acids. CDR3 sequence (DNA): TGTGCCATCAGACCAGGAAACTCTGGAAACACCATATATTTT. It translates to CAIRPGNSGNTIYF.

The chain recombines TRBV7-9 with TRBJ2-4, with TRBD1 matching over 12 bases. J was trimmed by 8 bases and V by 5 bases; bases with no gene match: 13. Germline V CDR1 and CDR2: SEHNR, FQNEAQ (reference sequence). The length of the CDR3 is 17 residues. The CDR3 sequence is CASSRWDRGRGIDIQYF. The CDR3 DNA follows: TGTGCCAGCAGCCGATGGGACAGGGGGCGCGGAATAGACATTCAGTACTTC.

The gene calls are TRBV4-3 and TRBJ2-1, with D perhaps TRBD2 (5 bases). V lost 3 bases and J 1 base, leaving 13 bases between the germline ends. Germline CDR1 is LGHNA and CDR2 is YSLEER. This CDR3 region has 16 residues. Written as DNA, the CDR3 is TGCGCCAGCAGCCACACCGTCCGGGGTTCCTACAATGAGCAGTTCTTC. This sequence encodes CASSHTVRGSYNEQFF.

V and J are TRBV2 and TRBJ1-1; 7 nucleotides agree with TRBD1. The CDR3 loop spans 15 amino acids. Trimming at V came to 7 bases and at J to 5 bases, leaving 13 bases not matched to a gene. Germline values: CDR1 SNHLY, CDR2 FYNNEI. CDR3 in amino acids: CASNPSAGGFTEAFF. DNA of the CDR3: TGTGCCAGCAACCCTTCGGCAGGGGGATTTACTGAAGCTTTCTTT.